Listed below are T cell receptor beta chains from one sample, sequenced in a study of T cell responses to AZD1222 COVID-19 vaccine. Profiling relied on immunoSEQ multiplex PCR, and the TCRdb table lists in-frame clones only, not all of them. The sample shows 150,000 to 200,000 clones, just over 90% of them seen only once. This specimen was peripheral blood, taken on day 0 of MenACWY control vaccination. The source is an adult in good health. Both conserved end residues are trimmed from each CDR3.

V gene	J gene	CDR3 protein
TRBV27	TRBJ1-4	ASSLSIQGPFSKEKLF
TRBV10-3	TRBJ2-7	AIGTGGWGEQY
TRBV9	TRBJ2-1	ASSVEDSVSDEQF
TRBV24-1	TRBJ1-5	ATGQGGNQPQH
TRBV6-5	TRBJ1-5	ASSPYGGADQPQH
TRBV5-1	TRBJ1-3	ASSGQGIGNTIY
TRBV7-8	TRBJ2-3	ASSLDLSADTQY
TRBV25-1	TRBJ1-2	ASSSAGARGYT
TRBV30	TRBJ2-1	AWSWNEQF
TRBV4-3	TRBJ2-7	ASSQYFTSPSRYEQY
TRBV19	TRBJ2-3	ASRAGTGVLSDTQY
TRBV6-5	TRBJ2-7	ASSFSTEQY
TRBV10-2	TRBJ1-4	ASTRGPRGEKLF
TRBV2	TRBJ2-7	ASSEAARQQY